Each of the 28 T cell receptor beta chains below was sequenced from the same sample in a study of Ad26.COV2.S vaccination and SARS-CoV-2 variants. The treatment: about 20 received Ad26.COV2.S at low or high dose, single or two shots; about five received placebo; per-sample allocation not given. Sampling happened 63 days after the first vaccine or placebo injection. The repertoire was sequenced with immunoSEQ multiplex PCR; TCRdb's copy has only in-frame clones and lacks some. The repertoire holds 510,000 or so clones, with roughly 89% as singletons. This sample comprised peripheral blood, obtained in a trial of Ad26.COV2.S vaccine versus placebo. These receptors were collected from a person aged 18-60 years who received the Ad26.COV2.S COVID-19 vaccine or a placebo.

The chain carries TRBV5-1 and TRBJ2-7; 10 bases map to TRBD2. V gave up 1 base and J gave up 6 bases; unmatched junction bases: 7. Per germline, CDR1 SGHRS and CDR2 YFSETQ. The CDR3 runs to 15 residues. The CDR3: CASSLMASGSSEQYF. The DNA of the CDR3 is TGCGCCAGCAGCTTGATGGCTAGCGGGAGTAGCGAGCAGTACTTC.

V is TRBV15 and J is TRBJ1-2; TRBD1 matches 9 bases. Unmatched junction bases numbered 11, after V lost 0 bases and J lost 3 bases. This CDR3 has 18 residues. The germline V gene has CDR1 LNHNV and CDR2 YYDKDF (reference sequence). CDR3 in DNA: TGTGCCACCAGCAGAGAGGAGCGCGGGACAGGGCCTCACTATGGCTACACCTTC. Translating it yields CATSREERGTGPHYGYTF.

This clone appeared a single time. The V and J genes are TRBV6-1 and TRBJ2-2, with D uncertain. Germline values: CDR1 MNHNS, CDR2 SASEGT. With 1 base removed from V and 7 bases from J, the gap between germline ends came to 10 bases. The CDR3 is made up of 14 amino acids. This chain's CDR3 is CASSEGIRNGELFF. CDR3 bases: TGTGCCAGCAGTGAAGGGATCCGAAACGGGGAGCTGTTTTTT.

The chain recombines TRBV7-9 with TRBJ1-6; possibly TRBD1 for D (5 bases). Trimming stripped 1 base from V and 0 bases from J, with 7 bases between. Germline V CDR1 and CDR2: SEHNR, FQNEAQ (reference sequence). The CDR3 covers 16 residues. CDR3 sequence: CASSLGGSSYNSPLHF. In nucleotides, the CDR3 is TGTGCCAGCAGCTTAGGGGGGAGCTCCTATAATTCACCCCTCCACTTT.

The CDR3 here is CASKRGGTHTDTQYF. The CDR3 nucleotides read TGTGCCAGCAAAAGGGGTGGTACACACACAGATACGCAGTATTTT. The chain joins TRBV6-5 to TRBJ2-3; possibly TRBD1 for D (5 bases). Trimming took off 7 bases at V and 2 bases at J, with 16 bases between the two ends. Germline assignment: CDR1 MNHEY and CDR2 SVGAGI. The CDR3 is 15 amino acids.

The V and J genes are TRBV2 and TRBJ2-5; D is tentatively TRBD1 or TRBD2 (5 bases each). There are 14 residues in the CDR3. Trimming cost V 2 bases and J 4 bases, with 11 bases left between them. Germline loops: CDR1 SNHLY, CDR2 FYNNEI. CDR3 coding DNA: TGTGCCAGCAGTGAATCAGTTGGGGGAGAGACCCAGTACTTC. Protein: CASSESVGGETQYF.

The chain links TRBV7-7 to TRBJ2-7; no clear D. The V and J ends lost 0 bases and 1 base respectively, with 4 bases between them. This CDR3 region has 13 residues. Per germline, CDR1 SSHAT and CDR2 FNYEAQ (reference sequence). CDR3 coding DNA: TGTGCCAGCAGCTTAGCAGGTTCCTACGAGCAGTACTTC. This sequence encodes CASSLAGSYEQYF.

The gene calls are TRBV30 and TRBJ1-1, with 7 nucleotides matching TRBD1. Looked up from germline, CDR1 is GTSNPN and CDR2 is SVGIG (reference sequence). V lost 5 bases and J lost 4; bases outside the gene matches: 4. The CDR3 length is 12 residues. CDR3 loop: CAWAPGGTEAFF. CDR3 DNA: TGTGCCTGGGCTCCAGGGGGCACTGAAGCTTTCTTT.

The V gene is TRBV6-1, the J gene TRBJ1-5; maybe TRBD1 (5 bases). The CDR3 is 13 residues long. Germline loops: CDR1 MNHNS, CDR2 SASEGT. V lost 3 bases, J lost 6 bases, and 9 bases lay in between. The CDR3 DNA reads TGTGCCAGCAGTGACAGGGTCGGTCAGCCCCAGCATTTT. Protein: CASSDRVGQPQHF.

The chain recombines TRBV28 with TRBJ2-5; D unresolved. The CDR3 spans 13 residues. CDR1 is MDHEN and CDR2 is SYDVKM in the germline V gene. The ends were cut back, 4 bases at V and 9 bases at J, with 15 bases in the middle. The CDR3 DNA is TGTGCCAGCAGTTCCTACCTAGGTCTATCCCAGTACTTC. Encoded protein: CASSSYLGLSQYF.

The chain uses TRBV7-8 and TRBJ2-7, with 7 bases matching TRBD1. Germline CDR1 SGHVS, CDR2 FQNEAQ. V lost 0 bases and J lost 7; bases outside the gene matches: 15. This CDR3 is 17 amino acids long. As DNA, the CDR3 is TGTGCCAGCAGCTTAGCGAAGGGGGCTTTCGCAACTGGGGAGCAGTACTTC. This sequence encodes CASSLAKGAFATGEQYF.

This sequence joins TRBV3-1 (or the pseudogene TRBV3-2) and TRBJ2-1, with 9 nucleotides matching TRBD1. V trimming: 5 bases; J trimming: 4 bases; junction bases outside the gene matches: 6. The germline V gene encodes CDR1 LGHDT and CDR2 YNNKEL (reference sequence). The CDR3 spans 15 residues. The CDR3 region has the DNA TGTGCCAGCAGCTTCCGGGACAGGGAATACAATGAGCAGTTCTTC. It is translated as CASSFRDREYNEQFF.

CDR3 region: CASSVYRGLGEQYF. The CDR3, as DNA: TGTGCCAGCAGTGTGTACAGGGGCTTGGGAGAGCAGTACTTC. The chain recombines TRBV2 with TRBJ2-7; 7 bases agree with TRBD1. Germline assignment: CDR1 SNHLY and CDR2 FYNNEI. The CDR3 contains 14 residues. Trimming removed 4 bases from V and 7 bases from J; junction bases left unmatched: 10.

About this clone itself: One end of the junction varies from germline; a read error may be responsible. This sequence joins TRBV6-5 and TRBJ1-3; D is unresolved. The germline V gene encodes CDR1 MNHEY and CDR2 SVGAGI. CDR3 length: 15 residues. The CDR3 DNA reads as TGTGCCAGCAGATACTCAACGGGGACTGGAAACACCATATATTTT. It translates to CASRYSTGTGNTIYF.

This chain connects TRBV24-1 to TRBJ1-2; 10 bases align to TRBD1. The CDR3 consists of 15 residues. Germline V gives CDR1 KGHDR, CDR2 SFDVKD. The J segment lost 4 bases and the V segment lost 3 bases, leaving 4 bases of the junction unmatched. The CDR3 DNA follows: TGTGCCACCAGTGATCAGACAGGGGGCTCCTATGGCTACACCTTC. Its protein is CATSDQTGGSYGYTF.

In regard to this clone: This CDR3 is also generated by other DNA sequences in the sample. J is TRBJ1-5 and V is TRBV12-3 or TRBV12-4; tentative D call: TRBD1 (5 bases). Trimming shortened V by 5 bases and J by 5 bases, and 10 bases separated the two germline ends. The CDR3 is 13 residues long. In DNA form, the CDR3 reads TGTGCCAGCAGTCAGGGTTGGGATCAGCCCCAGCATTTT. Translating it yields CASSQGWDQPQHF.

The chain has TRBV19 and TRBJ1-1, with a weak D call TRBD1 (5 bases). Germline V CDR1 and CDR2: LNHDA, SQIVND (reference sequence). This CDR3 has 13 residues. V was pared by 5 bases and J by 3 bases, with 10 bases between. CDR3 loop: CASSVSRDTEAFF. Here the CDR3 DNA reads TGTGCCAGTAGTGTGAGCAGGGACACTGAAGCTTTCTTT.

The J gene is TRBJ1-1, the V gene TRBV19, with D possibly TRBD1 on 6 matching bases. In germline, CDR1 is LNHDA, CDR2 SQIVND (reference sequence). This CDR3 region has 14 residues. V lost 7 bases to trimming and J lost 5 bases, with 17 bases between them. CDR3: CASTDSPVGTEAFF. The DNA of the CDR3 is TGTGCCAGTACGGACAGCCCTGTTGGGACTGAAGCTTTCTTT.

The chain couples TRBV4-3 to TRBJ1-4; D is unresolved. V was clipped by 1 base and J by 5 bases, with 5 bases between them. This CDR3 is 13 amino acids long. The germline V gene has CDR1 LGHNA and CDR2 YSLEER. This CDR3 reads CASSQGHNEKLFF. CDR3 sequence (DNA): TGCGCCAGCAGCCAAGGACACAATGAAAAACTGTTTTTT.

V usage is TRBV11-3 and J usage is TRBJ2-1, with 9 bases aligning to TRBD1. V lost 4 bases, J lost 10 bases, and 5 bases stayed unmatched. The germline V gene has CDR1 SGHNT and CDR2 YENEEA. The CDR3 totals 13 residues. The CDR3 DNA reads TGTGCCAGCAGCTCTGGGACAGGGTGGGAGCAGTTCTTC. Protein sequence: CASSSGTGWEQFF.

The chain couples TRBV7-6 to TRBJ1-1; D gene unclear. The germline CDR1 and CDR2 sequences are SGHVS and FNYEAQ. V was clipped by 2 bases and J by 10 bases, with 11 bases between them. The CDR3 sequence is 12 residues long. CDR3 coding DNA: TGTGCCAGCAGCTTACCGGAAATTGTAGCTTTCTTT. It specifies CASSLPEIVAFF.

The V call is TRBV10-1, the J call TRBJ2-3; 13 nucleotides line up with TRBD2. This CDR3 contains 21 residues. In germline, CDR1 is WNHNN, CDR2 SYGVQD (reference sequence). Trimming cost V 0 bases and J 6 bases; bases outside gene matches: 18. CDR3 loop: CASSESRGLAGRNTVLDTQYF. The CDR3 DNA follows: TGCGCCAGCAGTGAGTCGAGGGGACTAGCGGGGAGGAACACGGTGTTGGATACGCAGTATTTT.

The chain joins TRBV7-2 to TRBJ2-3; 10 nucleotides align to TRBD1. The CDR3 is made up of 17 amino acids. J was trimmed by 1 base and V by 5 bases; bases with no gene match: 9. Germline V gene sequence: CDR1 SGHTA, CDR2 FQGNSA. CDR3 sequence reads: CASSPPTGGAGTDTQYF. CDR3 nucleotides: TGTGCCAGCAGCCCCCCGACAGGGGGCGCCGGCACAGATACGCAGTATTTT. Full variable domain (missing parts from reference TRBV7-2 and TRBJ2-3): GAGVSQSPSNKVTEKGKDVELRCDPISGHTALYWYRQSLGQGLEFLIYFQGNSAPDKSGLPSDRFSAERTGGSVSTLTIQRTQQEDSAVYLCASSPPTGGAGTDTQYFGPGTRLTVL.

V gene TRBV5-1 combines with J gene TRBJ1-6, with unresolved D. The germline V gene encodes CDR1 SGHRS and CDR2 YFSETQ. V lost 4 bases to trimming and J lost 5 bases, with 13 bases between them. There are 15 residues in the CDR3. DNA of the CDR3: TGCGCCAGCAGCCGCCGGGCTACTGATAATTCACCCCTCCACTTT. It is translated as CASSRRATDNSPLHF. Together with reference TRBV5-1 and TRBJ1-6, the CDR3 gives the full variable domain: KAGVTQTPRYLIKTRGQQVTLSCSPISGHRSVSWYQQTPGQGLQFLFEYFSETQRNKGNFPGRFSGRQFSNSRSEMNVSTLELGDSALYLCASSRRATDNSPLHFGNGTRLTVT.

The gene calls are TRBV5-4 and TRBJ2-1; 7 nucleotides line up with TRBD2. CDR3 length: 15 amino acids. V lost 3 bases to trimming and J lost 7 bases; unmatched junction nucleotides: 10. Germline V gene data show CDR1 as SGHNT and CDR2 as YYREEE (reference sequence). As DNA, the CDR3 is TGTGCCAGCAGCTCCGGGACTAAGGTGTGGAATGAGCAGTTCTTC. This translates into CASSSGTKVWNEQFF.

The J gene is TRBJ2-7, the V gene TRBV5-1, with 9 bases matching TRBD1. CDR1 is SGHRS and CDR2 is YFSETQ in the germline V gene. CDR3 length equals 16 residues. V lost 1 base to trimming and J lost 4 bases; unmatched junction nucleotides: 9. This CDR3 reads CASSLSGTGLGYEQYF. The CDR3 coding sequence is TGCGCCAGCAGCTTGTCCGGGACAGGGCTAGGATACGAGCAGTACTTC.

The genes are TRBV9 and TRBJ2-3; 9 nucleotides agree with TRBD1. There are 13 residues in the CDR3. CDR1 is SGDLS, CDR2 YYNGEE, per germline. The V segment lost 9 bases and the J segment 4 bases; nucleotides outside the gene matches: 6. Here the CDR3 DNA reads TGTGCCACTCGGGACAGGGAGCCAGATACGCAGTATTTT. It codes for CATRDREPDTQYF.

As DNA, the CDR3 is TGTGCCAGCAGCCCACTAGCGGGAGTCGGGGAGCTGTTTTTT. It yields the protein CASSPLAGVGELFF. The chain carries TRBV7-2 and TRBJ2-2, with 11 bases aligning to TRBD2. This CDR3 has 14 amino acids. With 5 bases clipped from V and 7 bases from J, the junction kept 3 bases outside the gene matches. The germline V gene encodes CDR1 SGHTA and CDR2 FQGNSA.